Listed below are T cell receptor beta chains from one sample, sequenced in a study of T cell changes during pregnancy in multiple sclerosis. Assay: immunoSEQ multiplex PCR; the TCRdb copy retains only in-frame clones and omits some. The top ten clones hold 2.5% to 3% of a sample with roughly 85,000 clones, more than 85% of them seen once. The sequencing used peripheral blood, collected in the first trimester of pregnancy. These TCRs come from a female donor with multiple sclerosis, enrolled in a pregnancy study. Each CDR3 is given with its conserved first and last residue. The D gene is left open where the match is weak. For some rows the clone size is stated as once, few or many, or as a class when expanded; others skip it.

clone_size,j_call,d_call,v_call,cdr3_nt,cdr3_aa
NA,TRBJ2-1,NA,TRBV19,TGTGCCAGTAGTTGGAACCGGGACAAGTACAATGAGCAGTTCTTC,CASSWNRDKYNEQFF
NA,TRBJ1-6,NA,TRBV7-3,TGTGCCAGCAGCCTCAGGGAAAGGGGGTCACCCCTCCACTTT,CASSLRERGSPLHF
NA,TRBJ1-4,NA,TRBV7-9,TGTGCCAGCAGCTTTGGGGCTGAGACCGGAAAACTGTTTTTT,CASSFGAETGKLFF
NA,TRBJ2-3,NA,TRBV5-1,TGCGCCAGCAGTTTCCCTGGGGGCGGCACAGATACGCAGTATTTT,CASSFPGGGTDTQYF
NA,TRBJ2-5,NA,TRBV2,TGTGCCAGCAGTGGATCCCCAGGGACTCTAAGGGAGACCCAGTACTTC,CASSGSPGTLRETQYF
NA,TRBJ2-1,NA,TRBV7-9,TGTGCCAGCAGCTTAGAGAGGATCTCCCACAATGAGCAGTTCTTC,CASSLERISHNEQFF
NA,TRBJ2-2,TRBD2,TRBV7-6,TGTGCCAGCAGCTTAGATCCTAGCGGGAGAGGTGGGGAGCTGTTTTTT,CASSLDPSGRGGELFF
NA,TRBJ2-7,NA,TRBV5-6,TGTGCCAGCAGCTGGGGCACCGGGTTGTCCTACGAGCAGTACTTC,CASSWGTGLSYEQYF
NA,TRBJ2-4,NA,TRBV6-4,TGTGCCAGCAGTGCCCGGGGGGCCGTGGACATTCAGTACTTC,CASSARGAVDIQYF
NA,TRBJ2-5,TRBD2,TRBV28,TGTGCCAGCAGTTTAGTAGGCGGGGGGGAAGAGACCCAGTACTTC,CASSLVGGGEETQYF
NA,TRBJ1-1,NA,TRBV7-6,TGTGCCAGCAGCTTAACGGACGGACTTGAAGCTTTCTTT,CASSLTDGLEAFF
few,TRBJ2-3,TRBD2,TRBV19,TGTGCCAGTCAATTTGGTGTACGAGTAGCGGGGGGGCCAGATACGCAGTATTTT,CASQFGVRVAGGPDTQYF
few,TRBJ1-6,NA,TRBV30,TGTGCCTGGAGTGTGAGGACAGTGGACTCACCCCTCCACTTT,CAWSVRTVDSPLHF
NA,TRBJ2-1,NA,TRBV4-1,TGCGCCAGCAGCCAATCGGGGGTGGACACGAATGAGCAGTTCTTC,CASSQSGVDTNEQFF
NA,TRBJ2-3,NA,TRBV5-1,TGCGCCAGCCGCAGGGTAATTGTCGCAGATACGCAGTATTTT,CASRRVIVADTQYF
NA,TRBJ1-1,NA,TRBV10-2,TGCGCCAGCAAAGCCGGGGGGGTGAACACTGAAGCTTTCTTT,CASKAGGVNTEAFF
NA,TRBJ2-5,TRBD2,TRBV9,TGTGCCAGCAGCGTAAGCTCTAGCGGGGGGCAAGAGACCCAGTACTTC,CASSVSSSGGQETQYF
few,TRBJ2-2,TRBD1,TRBV4-3,TGCGCCAGCAGCCAGGTTGGAGCGGGACAGGGGCGGCCCGGGGAGCTGTTTTTT,CASSQVGAGQGRPGELFF
NA,TRBJ2-1,NA,TRBV21-1,TGTGCCAGCAGCAAAGTCCGGGACACTAACAATGAGCAGTTCTTC,CASSKVRDTNNEQFF
NA,TRBJ2-5,TRBD1,TRBV5-8,TGTGCCAGCAGCTCGGGTGACAGGGGCCAAGAGACCCAGTACTTC,CASSSGDRGQETQYF
NA,TRBJ2-1,NA,TRBV14,TGTGCCAGCAGCCAAGCGGGGTTCGGCTCCTACAATGAGCAGTTCTTC,CASSQAGFGSYNEQFF
once,TRBJ2-7,TRBD2,TRBV4-3,TGCGCCAGCAGCCAGGGAGGGACTAGCGGGGGGAGCTCCTACGAGCAGTACTTC,CASSQGGTSGGSSYEQYF
NA,TRBJ2-2,TRBD2,TRBV5-6,TGTGCCAGCAGCCCGGCCGGGGGGGTGTACACCGGGGAGCTGTTTTTT,CASSPAGGVYTGELFF
NA,TRBJ2-3,TRBD2,TRBV28,TGTGCCAGCAGTTTAATGGCGGGAGATGAAGCAGATACGCAGTATTTT,CASSLMAGDEADTQYF
once,TRBJ2-7,NA,TRBV30,TGTGCCTGGAGTTCCCCCTTGGACTGGAGATACGAGCAGTACTTC,CAWSSPLDWRYEQYF
few,TRBJ1-6,NA,TRBV25-1,TGTGCCAGCAACGCAGAGGATTCACCCCTCCACTTT,CASNAEDSPLHF
NA,TRBJ2-7,NA,TRBV28,TGTGCCAGCAGTGCGGACAGCACATACGAGCAGTACTTC,CASSADSTYEQYF
NA,TRBJ2-1,NA,TRBV14,TGTGCCAGCAGCCAAGAGGCGGGTTGGGTTGGGAATGAGCAGTTCTTC,CASSQEAGWVGNEQFF
NA,TRBJ1-2,TRBD1,TRBV7-9,TGTGCCAGCAGACCAGGACAGGAATATGGCTACACCTTC,CASRPGQEYGYTF
NA,TRBJ1-1,NA,TRBV5-4,TGTGCCAGCAGTTTTGGGGTCCAGGCGGGTGAAGCTTTCTTT,CASSFGVQAGEAFF
NA,TRBJ1-4,TRBD1,TRBV2,TGTGCCAGCGCACAAAGGACAGGGGGGGAAAAACTGTTTTTT,CASAQRTGGEKLFF
NA,TRBJ1-3,NA,TRBV27,TGTGCCAGCAGTTTGGGGGCAGGGATCTCTGGAAACACCATATATTTT,CASSLGAGISGNTIYF
NA,TRBJ1-1,NA,TRBV4-1,TGCGCCAGCAGCCAAGATTGGGAATCTCGGAGGAACGCTGAAGCTTTCTTT,CASSQDWESRRNAEAFF
NA,TRBJ2-5,TRBD1,TRBV7-9,TGTGCCAGCAGCTTAGGGGACAGACCCCAAGAGACCCAGTACTTC,CASSLGDRPQETQYF
NA,TRBJ2-7,TRBD1,TRBV27,TGTGCCAGCAGTTTATTAAAGTCACAGGGGCCGAAAGAGCAGTACTTC,CASSLLKSQGPKEQYF
NA,TRBJ2-2,NA,TRBV7-2,TGTGCCAGCAGCTTCGATAGCGGGAACACCGGGGAGCTGTTTTTT,CASSFDSGNTGELFF
NA,TRBJ1-6,NA,TRBV6-1,TGTGCCAGCAGTGAAGATAGCCGTTATAATTCACCCCTCCACTTT,CASSEDSRYNSPLHF
NA,TRBJ1-5,TRBD1,TRBV2,TGTGCCAGCAGGCTGGGACAGGGGGGACAGCCCCAGCATTTT,CASRLGQGGQPQHF
NA,TRBJ1-2,NA,TRBV29-1,TGCAGCGTTGAACGATCGGTCCGAGGTGGCTCCACCTTC,CSVERSVRGGSTF